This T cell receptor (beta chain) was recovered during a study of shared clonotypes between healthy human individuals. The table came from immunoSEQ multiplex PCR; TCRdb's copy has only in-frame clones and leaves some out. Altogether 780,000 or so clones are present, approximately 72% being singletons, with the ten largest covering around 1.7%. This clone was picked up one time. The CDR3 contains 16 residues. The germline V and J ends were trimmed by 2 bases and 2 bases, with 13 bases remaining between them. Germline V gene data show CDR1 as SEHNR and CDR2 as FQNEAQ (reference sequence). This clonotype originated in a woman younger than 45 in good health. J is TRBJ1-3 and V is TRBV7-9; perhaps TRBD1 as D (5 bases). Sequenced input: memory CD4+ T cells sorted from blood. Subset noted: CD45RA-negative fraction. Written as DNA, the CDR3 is TGTGCCAGCAGCTTATTTCAGGGCGCAACTGGAAACACCATATATTTT. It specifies CASSLFQGATGNTIYF. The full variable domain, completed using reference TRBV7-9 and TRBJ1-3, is DTGVSQNPRHKITKRGQNVTFRCDPISEHNRLYWYRQTLGQGPEFLTYFQNEAQLEKSRLLSDRFSAERPKGSFSTLEIQRTEQGDSAMYLCASSLFQGATGNTIYFGEGSWLTVV.